These T cell receptor beta chains were read from a single sample in a study of blood T cell repertoires in COVID-19. The repertoire was sequenced with immunoSEQ multiplex PCR; TCRdb's copy has only in-frame clones and lacks some. The sample consists of over 400,000 clones, roughly nine tenths of them appearing once. The source material was peripheral blood. The receptors were gathered from a woman aged 45-65 years with COVID-19, enrolled during active disease. CDR3s include the opening cysteine and the closing phenylalanine or tryptophan. A D gene is named only where the DNA matches it firmly. The listing skips clone size in some rows; elsewhere it reads once, few, many or a size class.

clone size: NA
D gene: TRBD2
J gene: TRBJ2-7
V gene: TRBV19
CDR3 protein: CASSHGEGSYEQYF
CDR3 DNA: TGTGCCAGTAGTCACGGGGAGGGATCCTACGAGCAGTACTTC

clone size: NA
D gene: NA
J gene: TRBJ1-6
V gene: TRBV30
CDR3 protein: CAWRSQADNSPLHF
CDR3 DNA: TGTGCCTGGAGATCACAGGCTGATAATTCACCCCTCCACTTT

clone size: NA
D gene: NA
J gene: TRBJ1-2
V gene: TRBV16
CDR3 protein: CASSPETGVHGYTF
CDR3 DNA: TGTGCCAGCAGCCCGGAGACGGGAGTTCATGGCTACACCTTC

clone size: NA
D gene: TRBD2
J gene: TRBJ2-1
V gene: TRBV24-1
CDR3 protein: CATDNYPTSGHNEQFF
CDR3 DNA: TGTGCCACCGATAACTATCCGACTAGCGGTCACAATGAGCAGTTCTTC

clone size: NA
D gene: TRBD1
J gene: TRBJ1-2
V gene: TRBV6-5
CDR3 protein: CASRETGGDWSGYTF
CDR3 DNA: TGTGCCAGCAGGGAGACAGGGGGGGATTGGTCTGGCTACACCTTC

clone size: NA
D gene: NA
J gene: TRBJ1-2
V gene: TRBV6-5
CDR3 protein: CASSSSALGYTF
CDR3 DNA: TGTGCCAGCAGTTCCTCGGCCCTGGGCTACACCTTC

clone size: NA
D gene: NA
J gene: TRBJ1-2
V gene: TRBV19
CDR3 protein: CASSIGGGYGYTF
CDR3 DNA: TGTGCCAGTAGTATAGGGGGCGGCTATGGCTACACCTTC

clone size: NA
D gene: TRBD1
J gene: TRBJ1-1
V gene: TRBV27
CDR3 protein: CASSLSAGQAGNTEAFF
CDR3 DNA: TGTGCCAGCAGTTTATCCGCGGGACAGGCGGGGAACACTGAAGCTTTCTTT

clone size: NA
D gene: TRBD1
J gene: TRBJ1-2
V gene: TRBV6-5
CDR3 protein: CASTGDRGIIYGYTF
CDR3 DNA: TGTGCCAGCACCGGGGACAGGGGGATTATCTATGGCTACACCTTC

clone size: once
D gene: TRBD2
J gene: TRBJ2-7
V gene: TRBV6-5
CDR3 protein: CASSLGLADPSEQYF
CDR3 DNA: TGTGCCAGCAGTTTGGGACTAGCGGACCCGTCCGAGCAGTACTTC

clone size: few
D gene: TRBD1
J gene: TRBJ2-7
V gene: TRBV28
CDR3 protein: CASSLWTGEGYEQYF
CDR3 DNA: TGTGCCAGCAGTTTATGGACAGGGGAAGGGTACGAGCAGTACTTC

clone size: NA
D gene: NA
J gene: TRBJ1-3
V gene: TRBV5-6
CDR3 protein: CASSLYSSGNTIYF
CDR3 DNA: TGTGCCAGCAGCTTGTATAGCTCTGGAAACACCATATATTTT

clone size: NA
D gene: NA
J gene: TRBJ1-2
V gene: TRBV5-4
CDR3 protein: CASSWLDREGGYGYTF
CDR3 DNA: TGTGCCAGCAGCTGGCTTGACCGGGAGGGAGGTTATGGCTACACCTTC

clone size: NA
D gene: NA
J gene: TRBJ1-4
V gene: TRBV6-1
CDR3 protein: CASSEALTAQRGNEKLFF
CDR3 DNA: TGTGCCAGCAGTGAGGCCCTTACAGCGCAGCGGGGTAATGAAAAACTGTTTTTT

clone size: NA
D gene: NA
J gene: TRBJ1-2
V gene: TRBV7-2
CDR3 protein: CASSPRRGDYGYTF
CDR3 DNA: TGTGCCAGCAGCCCCCGGCGGGGGGACTATGGCTACACCTTC

clone size: NA
D gene: NA
J gene: TRBJ2-7
V gene: TRBV3-1/TRBV3-2
CDR3 protein: CASSGAAGAVTYEQYF
CDR3 DNA: TGTGCCAGCAGTGGGGCGGCGGGGGCGGTTACCTACGAGCAGTACTTC

clone size: NA
D gene: TRBD1
J gene: TRBJ1-2
V gene: TRBV29-1
CDR3 protein: CSVAGGYGYTF
CDR3 DNA: TGCAGCGTGGCAGGGGGTTATGGCTACACCTTC

clone size: NA
D gene: NA
J gene: TRBJ1-2
V gene: TRBV19
CDR3 protein: CASRAGLYGYTF
CDR3 DNA: TGTGCCAGTCGTGCAGGGCTCTATGGCTACACCTTC

clone size: once
D gene: NA
J gene: TRBJ1-4
V gene: TRBV19
CDR3 protein: CASSTKAGGNEKLFF
CDR3 DNA: TGTGCCAGTAGTACCAAGGCCGGGGGTAATGAAAAACTGTTTTTT

clone size: NA
D gene: TRBD1
J gene: TRBJ1-2
V gene: TRBV6-6
CDR3 protein: CASSYSKQDRGGYTF
CDR3 DNA: TGTGCCAGCAGTTACTCGAAACAGGACAGGGGTGGCTACACCTTC

clone size: NA
D gene: NA
J gene: TRBJ2-7
V gene: TRBV10-3
CDR3 protein: CAISVNGQQYF
CDR3 DNA: TGTGCCATCAGTGTAAACGGTCAGCAGTACTTC

clone size: NA
D gene: NA
J gene: TRBJ1-2
V gene: TRBV28
CDR3 protein: CASREVGYGYTF
CDR3 DNA: TGTGCCAGCAGGGAGGTAGGGTATGGCTACACCTTC

clone size: NA
D gene: NA
J gene: TRBJ1-3
V gene: TRBV6-5
CDR3 protein: CASSRGAGDGNTIYF
CDR3 DNA: TGTGCCAGCAGCCGAGGGGCAGGGGATGGAAACACCATATATTTT

clone size: NA
D gene: TRBD2
J gene: TRBJ2-7
V gene: TRBV19
CDR3 protein: CASSILSTSGYEQYF
CDR3 DNA: TGTGCCAGTAGTATACTTTCGACTAGCGGATACGAGCAGTACTTC

clone size: NA
D gene: NA
J gene: TRBJ2-3
V gene: TRBV21-1
CDR3 protein: CASSHPLPFTDTQYF
CDR3 DNA: TGTGCCAGCTCGCATCCGCTACCCTTCACAGATACGCAGTATTTT

clone size: NA
D gene: NA
J gene: TRBJ2-5
V gene: TRBV5-1
CDR3 protein: CASSSDRMGETQYF
CDR3 DNA: TGCGCCAGCAGCTCAGACAGGATGGGGGAGACCCAGTACTTC

clone size: NA
D gene: NA
J gene: TRBJ2-7
V gene: TRBV10-1
CDR3 protein: CASSDETRSGQYF
CDR3 DNA: TGCGCCAGCAGTGATGAGACTAGAAGTGGGCAGTACTTC

clone size: NA
D gene: NA
J gene: TRBJ1-3
V gene: TRBV5-1
CDR3 protein: CASSFGNSGNTIYF
CDR3 DNA: TGCGCCAGCAGCTTCGGGAACTCTGGAAACACCATATATTTT

clone size: NA
D gene: NA
J gene: TRBJ2-7
V gene: TRBV9
CDR3 protein: CASSAGQSYEQYF
CDR3 DNA: TGTGCCAGCAGCGCCGGACAGTCCTACGAGCAGTACTTC

clone size: NA
D gene: NA
J gene: TRBJ1-1
V gene: TRBV9
CDR3 protein: CASSPGGGSEAFF
CDR3 DNA: TGTGCCAGCAGCCCAGGCGGCGGGAGTGAAGCTTTCTTT

clone size: NA
D gene: TRBD1
J gene: TRBJ1-2
V gene: TRBV6-2/TRBV6-3
CDR3 protein: CASSYAGGGLDGYTF
CDR3 DNA: TGTGCCAGCAGTTACGCAGGGGGTGGTCTCGATGGCTACACCTTC

clone size: once
D gene: NA
J gene: TRBJ1-2
V gene: TRBV6-5
CDR3 protein: CASRPPGFWVYTF
CDR3 DNA: TGTGCCAGCAGACCACCAGGATTTTGGGTCTACACCTTC

clone size: NA
D gene: NA
J gene: TRBJ2-1
V gene: TRBV7-9
CDR3 protein: CASSRGSYNEQFF
CDR3 DNA: TGTGCCAGCAGCCGGGGCTCCTACAATGAGCAGTTCTTC